The 12 T cell receptor beta chains presented below share a single source sample, sequenced in a study of blood T cell repertoires in COVID-19. Clones were read by immunoSEQ multiplex PCR, and TCRdb kept only the in-frame ones, dropping some. This sample has roughly 250,000 clones, with about 80% found just once. Sequenced: peripheral blood. The source is a human donor in a cohort sampled during active COVID-19.

In DNA form, the CDR3 reads TGTGCCAGCAGTCCTCCGGGACAAGGCTCCTACGAGCAGTACTTC. Protein: CASSPPGQGSYEQYF. The chain has TRBV28 and TRBJ2-7; D possibly corresponds to TRBD1 (6 bases). Germline V gene sequence: CDR1 MDHEN, CDR2 SYDVKM. The V and J ends lost 5 bases and 0 bases respectively, with 14 bases between them. The CDR3 runs to 15 residues.

The rearrangement joins TRBV18 to TRBJ2-2; no firm D call. V lost 3 bases to trimming and J lost 0 bases, with 8 bases between them. The CDR3 consists of 15 residues. CDR1 and CDR2 from the germline V gene are KGHSH and LQKENI. CDR3 protein: CASSPFPANTGELFF. The CDR3, as DNA: TGTGCCAGCTCACCTTTTCCTGCGAACACCGGGGAGCTGTTTTTT.

The V call is TRBV18, the J call TRBJ1-5, with D hard to call. CDR3 length equals 13 residues. Germline V gene sequence: CDR1 KGHSH, CDR2 LQKENI. V lost 3 bases and J lost 3, with 6 bases in between. CDR3 nucleotides: TGTGCCAGCTCACCGAACTTCAATCAGCCCCAGCATTTT. It codes for CASSPNFNQPQHF.

This clone was observed a few times. V usage is TRBV2 and J usage is TRBJ2-7, with 9 bases that match TRBD2. The CDR3 is made up of 13 amino acids. Germline CDR1 is SNHLY and CDR2 is FYNNEI. Trimming took 8 bases from V and 3 from J; bases not matched to a gene: 5. The CDR3 DNA sequence: TGTGCCAGCGCCGATAGCGGGGGCTACGAGCAGTACTTC. Its protein is CASADSGGYEQYF.

The chain uses TRBV2 and TRBJ1-4; D is ambiguous. V was cut by 6 bases and J by 0 bases, with 11 bases left in between. The CDR3 is made up of 15 amino acids. CDR1 is SNHLY, CDR2 FYNNEI, per germline. The CDR3 bases are TGTGCCAGCAGGGGAGGGCCAGCAACTAATGAAAAACTGTTTTTT. Its translation is CASRGGPATNEKLFF. Looking up the rest from reference TRBV2 and TRBJ1-4 gives the full variable domain: EPEVTQTPSHQVTQMGQEVILRCVPISNHLYFYWYRQILGQKVEFLVSFYNNEISEKSEIFDDQFSVERPDGSNFTLKIRSTKLEDSAMYFCASRGGPATNEKLFFGSGTQLSVL.

V gene TRBV7-3 combines with J gene TRBJ2-6; TRBD1 agrees at 8 bases. Germline V CDR1 and CDR2: SGHTA, FQGTGA. The ends lost 5 bases at V and 1 base at J; junction bases unmatched: 13. This CDR3 spans 19 amino acids. CDR3 nucleotide sequence: TGTGCCAGCAGCGCGGGAAGGGCAGGGGGCGTTTCTGGGGCCAACGTCCTGACTTTC. Translation gives CASSAGRAGGVSGANVLTF.

This clone occurred a few times. The chain couples TRBV2 to TRBJ2-4; possibly TRBD2 for D (6 bases). Trimming pared 8 bases from V and 0 bases from J, leaving 11 bases between. The CDR3 contains 14 residues. Germline CDR1 and CDR2: SNHLY and FYNNEI. In DNA form, the CDR3 reads TGTGCCAGCGGCGGGGTGAGAGCCAAAAACATTCAGTACTTC. Translating gives CASGGVRAKNIQYF. Variable domain in full (rest from reference TRBV2 and TRBJ2-4): EPEVTQTPSHQVTQMGQEVILRCVPISNHLYFYWYRQILGQKVEFLVSFYNNEISEKSEIFDDQFSVERPDGSNFTLKIRSTKLEDSAMYFCASGGVRAKNIQYFGAGTRLSVL.

The genes are TRBV4-1 and TRBJ1-2; possible D gene TRBD1, 6 bases. V dropped 3 bases and J dropped 3 bases, with 11 bases sitting between them. This CDR3 has 14 residues. The germline CDR1 and CDR2 sequences are MGHRA and YSYEKL. CDR3 protein: CASSHNRVDYGYTF. CDR3 sequence (DNA): TGCGCCAGCAGCCACAACAGGGTTGACTATGGCTACACCTTC.

The chain employs TRBV4-1 and TRBJ1-6, with D uncertain. The CDR3 has 16 amino acids. Germline CDR1 is MGHRA and CDR2 is YSYEKL. V was trimmed by 0 bases and J by 10 bases, leaving 16 bases between them. CDR3 sequence (DNA): TGCGCCAGCAGCCAAGAAGTCGGCAGCGTAGGCTCACCCCTCCACTTT. Its protein product is CASSQEVGSVGSPLHF.

CDR3 DNA: TGTGCCAGCAGTTTACAGCGGGATACAGATACGCAGTATTTT. This translates into CASSLQRDTDTQYF. J is TRBJ2-3 and V is TRBV27; 7 bases line up with TRBD2. After removal of 2 bases from V and 3 bases from J, the junction contained 2 bases not matched to a gene. The germline V gene encodes CDR1 MNHEY and CDR2 SMNVEV (reference sequence). This CDR3 comprises 14 residues.

This clone was found once. The rearrangement uses TRBV20-1 and TRBJ1-3; D not certain. This CDR3 is built from 13 residues. CDR1 is DFQATT and CDR2 is SNEGSKA in the germline V gene (reference sequence). V gave up 3 bases and J gave up 1 base, with 7 bases separating them. The CDR3 protein is CSASSGSGNTIYF. The CDR3 DNA sequence: TGCAGTGCTAGTTCCGGGTCTGGAAACACCATATATTTT.

This chain joins TRBV29-1 and TRBJ2-3; D might be TRBD2 (6 bases). The V end was cut by 7 bases, the J end by 2 bases, with 16 bases between. There are 14 residues in the CDR3. Germline CDR1 SQVTM, CDR2 ANQGSEA. The CDR3: CSARTGVDTDTQYF. As DNA, the CDR3 is TGCAGCGCACGGACGGGGGTGGACACAGATACGCAGTATTTT.